The clone carrying this T cell receptor beta chain was seen a few times. CDR3 length: 13 residues. CDR1 is ENHRY, CDR2 SYGVKD, per germline. Trimming took 5 bases from V and 8 from J, leaving 15 bases between them. 60 Vbeta and 13 Jbeta primers were used in PCR. The assay was immunoSEQ multiplex PCR, and TCRdb's table has in-frame clones only and misses some. The table records tens of thousands of clones, over 55% of them present only once. The source of the sample is a study of cytomegalovirus exposure and HLA in healthy donors. The chain employs TRBV10-3 and TRBJ1-2; D is perhaps TRBD1 (5 bases). This TCR derives from a woman aged 45-65 years in good health and CMV-seropositive. The sample was PBMCs. The CDR3 reads CAISLDKYSGYTF. CDR3 in DNA: TGTGCCATCAGTTTGGACAAGTATAGCGGCTACACCTTC.